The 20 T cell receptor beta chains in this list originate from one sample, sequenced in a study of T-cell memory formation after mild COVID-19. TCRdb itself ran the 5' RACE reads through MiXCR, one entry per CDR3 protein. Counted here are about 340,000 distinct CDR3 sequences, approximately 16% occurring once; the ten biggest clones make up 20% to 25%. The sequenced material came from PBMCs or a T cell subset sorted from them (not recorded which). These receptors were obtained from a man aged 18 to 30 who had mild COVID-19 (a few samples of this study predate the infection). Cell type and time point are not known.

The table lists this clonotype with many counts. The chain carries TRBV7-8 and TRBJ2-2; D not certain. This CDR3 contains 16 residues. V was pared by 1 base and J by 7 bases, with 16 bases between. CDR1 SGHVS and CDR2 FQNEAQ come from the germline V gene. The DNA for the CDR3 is TGTGCCAGCAGCTTAGGAACTCGGGTCTTGGGCGGGGAGCTGTTTTTT. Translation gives CASSLGTRVLGGELFF. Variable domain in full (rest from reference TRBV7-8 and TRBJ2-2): GAGVSQSPRYKVAKRGQDVALRCDPISGHVSLFWYQQALGQGPEFLTYFQNEAQLDKSGLPSDRFFAERPEGSVSTLKIQRTQQEDSAVYLCASSLGTRVLGGELFFGEGSRLTVL.

CDR3 DNA: TGTGCCAGCAGCTTGCCCTCCCCGAGGGGTGGCTACACCTTC. The encoded protein is CASSLPSPRGGYTF. The chain recombines TRBV7-2 with TRBJ1-2; perhaps TRBD1 as D (5 bases). Looked up from germline, CDR1 is SGHTA and CDR2 is FQGNSA. V lost 3 bases, J lost 7 bases, and 15 bases lay in between. This CDR3 has 14 residues.

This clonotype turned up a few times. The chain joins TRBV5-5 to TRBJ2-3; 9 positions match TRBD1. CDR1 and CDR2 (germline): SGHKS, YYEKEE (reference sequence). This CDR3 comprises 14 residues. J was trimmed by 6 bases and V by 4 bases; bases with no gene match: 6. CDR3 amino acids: CASSQGQGLDTQYF. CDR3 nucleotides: TGTGCCAGCAGCCAGGGACAGGGCTTGGATACGCAGTATTTT.

The CDR3 sequence is CSAGTGGTDTQYF. CDR3 coding DNA: TGCAGCGCCGGGACAGGAGGCACAGATACGCAGTATTTT. This chain links TRBV29-1 with TRBJ2-3; 8 positions match TRBD1. Losses at the gene ends were 7 bases for V and 1 base for J; bases not matched to a gene: 4. The V gene's germline CDR1 is SQVTM and CDR2 ANQGSEA. CDR3 size: 13 residues.

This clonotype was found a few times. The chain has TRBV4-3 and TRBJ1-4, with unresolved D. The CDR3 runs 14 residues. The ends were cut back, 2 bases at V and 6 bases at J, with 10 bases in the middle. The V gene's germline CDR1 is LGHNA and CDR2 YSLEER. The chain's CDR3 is CASSQMDGHEKLFF. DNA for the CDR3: TGCGCCAGCAGCCAAATGGACGGGCATGAAAAACTGTTTTTT.

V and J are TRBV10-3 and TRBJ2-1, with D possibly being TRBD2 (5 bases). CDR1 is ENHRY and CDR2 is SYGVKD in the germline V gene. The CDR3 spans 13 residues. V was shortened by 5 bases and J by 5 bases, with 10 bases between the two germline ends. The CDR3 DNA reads TGTGCCATCAGTCCGGGATCGGACAATGAGCAGTTCTTC. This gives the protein CAISPGSDNEQFF.

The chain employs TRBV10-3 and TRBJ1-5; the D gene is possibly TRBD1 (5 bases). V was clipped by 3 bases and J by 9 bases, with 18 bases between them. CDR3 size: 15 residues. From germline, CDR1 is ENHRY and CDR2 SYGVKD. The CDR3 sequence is CAISDRGGGGLPQHF. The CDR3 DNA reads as TGTGCCATCAGTGACCGCGGGGGTGGGGGGTTGCCCCAGCATTTT.

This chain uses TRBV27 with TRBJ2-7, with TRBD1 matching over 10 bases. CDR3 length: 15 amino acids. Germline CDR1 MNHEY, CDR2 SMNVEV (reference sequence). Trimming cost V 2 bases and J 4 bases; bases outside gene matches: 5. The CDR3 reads CASSLRGQGLYEQYF. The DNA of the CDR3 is TGTGCCAGCAGTTTACGGGGACAGGGGTTATACGAGCAGTACTTC.

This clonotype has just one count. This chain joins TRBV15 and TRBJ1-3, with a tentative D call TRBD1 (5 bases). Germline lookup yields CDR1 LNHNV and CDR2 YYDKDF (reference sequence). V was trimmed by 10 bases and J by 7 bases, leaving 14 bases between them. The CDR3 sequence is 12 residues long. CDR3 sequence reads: CASQGLGNTIYF. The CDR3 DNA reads TGTGCCAGCCAGGGTCTAGGGAACACCATATATTTT. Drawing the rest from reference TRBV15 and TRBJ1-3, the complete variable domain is DAMVIQNPRYQVTQFGKPVTLSCSQTLNHNVMYWYQQKSSQAPKLLFHYYDKDFNNEADTPDNFQSRRPNTSFCFLDIRSPGLGDTAMYLCASQGLGNTIYFGEGSWLTVV.

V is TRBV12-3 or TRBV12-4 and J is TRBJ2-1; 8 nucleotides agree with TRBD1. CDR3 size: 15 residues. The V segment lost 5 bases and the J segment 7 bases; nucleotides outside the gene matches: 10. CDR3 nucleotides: TGTGCCAGCAGTCCCCGACAGGGGTGGGGGAATGAGCAGTTCTTC. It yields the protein CASSPRQGWGNEQFF.

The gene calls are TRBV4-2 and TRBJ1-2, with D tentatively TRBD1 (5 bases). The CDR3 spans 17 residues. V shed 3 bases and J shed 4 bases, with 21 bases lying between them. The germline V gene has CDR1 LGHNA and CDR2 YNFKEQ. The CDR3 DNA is TGTGCCAGCAGCCAGGACTTGTCAGGGCGGAATATCTATGGCTACACCTTC. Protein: CASSQDLSGRNIYGYTF.

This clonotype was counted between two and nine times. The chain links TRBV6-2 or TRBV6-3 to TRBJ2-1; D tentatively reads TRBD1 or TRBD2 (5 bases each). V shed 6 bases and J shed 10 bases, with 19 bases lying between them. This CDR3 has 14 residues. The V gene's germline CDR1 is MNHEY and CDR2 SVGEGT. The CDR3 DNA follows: TGTGCCAGCAGGGGACCGTTAGCCCCCCGCGAGCAGTTCTTC. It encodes CASRGPLAPREQFF.

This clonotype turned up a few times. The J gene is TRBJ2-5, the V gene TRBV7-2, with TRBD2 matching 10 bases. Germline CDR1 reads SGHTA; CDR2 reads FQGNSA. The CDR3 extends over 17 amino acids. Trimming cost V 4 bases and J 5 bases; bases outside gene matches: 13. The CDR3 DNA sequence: TGTGCCAGCAGCTCCTTTAGCGGGGGGCCATCGATGGAGACCCAGTACTTC. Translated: CASSSFSGGPSMETQYF.

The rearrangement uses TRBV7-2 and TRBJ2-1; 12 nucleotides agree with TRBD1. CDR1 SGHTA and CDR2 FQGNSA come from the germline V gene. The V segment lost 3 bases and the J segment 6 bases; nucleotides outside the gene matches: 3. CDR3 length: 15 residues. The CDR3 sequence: CASSLEGQGANEQFF. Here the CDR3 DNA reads TGTGCCAGCAGCTTGGAGGGACAGGGGGCCAATGAGCAGTTCTTC. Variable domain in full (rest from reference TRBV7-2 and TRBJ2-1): GAGVSQSPSNKVTEKGKDVELRCDPISGHTALYWYRQSLGQGLEFLIYFQGNSAPDKSGLPSDRFSAERTGGSVSTLTIQRTQQEDSAVYLCASSLEGQGANEQFFGPGTRLTVL.

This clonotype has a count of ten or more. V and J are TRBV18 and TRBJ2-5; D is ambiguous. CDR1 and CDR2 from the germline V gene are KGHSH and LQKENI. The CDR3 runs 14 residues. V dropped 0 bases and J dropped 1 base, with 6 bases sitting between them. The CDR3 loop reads CASSPPVVQETQYF. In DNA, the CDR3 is TGTGCCAGCTCACCACCGGTCGTCCAAGAGACCCAGTACTTC. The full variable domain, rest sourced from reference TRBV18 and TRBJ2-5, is NAGVMQNPRHLVRRRGQEARLRCSPMKGHSHVYWYRQLPEEGLKFMVYLQKENIIDESGMPKERFSAEFPKEGPSILRIQQVVRGDSAAYFCASSPPVVQETQYFGPGTRLLVL.

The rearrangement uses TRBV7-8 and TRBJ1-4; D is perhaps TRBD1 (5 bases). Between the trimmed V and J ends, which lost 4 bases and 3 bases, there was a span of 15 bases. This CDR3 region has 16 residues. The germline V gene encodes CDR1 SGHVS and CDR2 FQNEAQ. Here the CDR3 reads CASSSQGVQSNEKLFF. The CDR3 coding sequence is TGTGCCAGCAGCTCCCAGGGTGTTCAGTCTAATGAAAAACTGTTTTTT.

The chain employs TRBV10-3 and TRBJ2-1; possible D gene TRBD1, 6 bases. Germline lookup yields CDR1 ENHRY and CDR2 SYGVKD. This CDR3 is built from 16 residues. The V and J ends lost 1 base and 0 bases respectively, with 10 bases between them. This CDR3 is CAISEFGQSSYNEQFF. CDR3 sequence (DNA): TGTGCCATCAGTGAGTTCGGACAGAGCTCCTACAATGAGCAGTTCTTC.

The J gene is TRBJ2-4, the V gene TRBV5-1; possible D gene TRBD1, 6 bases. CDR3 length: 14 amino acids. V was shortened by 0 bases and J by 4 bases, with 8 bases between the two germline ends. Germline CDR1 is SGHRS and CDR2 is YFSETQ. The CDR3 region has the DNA TGCGCCAGCAGCTTGGCACAGGGAAAAAACATTCAGTACTTC. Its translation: CASSLAQGKNIQYF. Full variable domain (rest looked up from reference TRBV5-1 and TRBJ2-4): KAGVTQTPRYLIKTRGQQVTLSCSPISGHRSVSWYQQTPGQGLQFLFEYFSETQRNKGNFPGRFSGRQFSNSRSEMNVSTLELGDSALYLCASSLAQGKNIQYFGAGTRLSVL.

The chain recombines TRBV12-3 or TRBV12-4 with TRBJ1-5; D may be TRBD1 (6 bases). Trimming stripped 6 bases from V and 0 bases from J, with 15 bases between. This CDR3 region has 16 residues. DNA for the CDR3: TGTGCCAGCAGCTCACAGGGACGGTATAGCAATCAGCCCCAGCATTTT. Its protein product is CASSSQGRYSNQPQHF.

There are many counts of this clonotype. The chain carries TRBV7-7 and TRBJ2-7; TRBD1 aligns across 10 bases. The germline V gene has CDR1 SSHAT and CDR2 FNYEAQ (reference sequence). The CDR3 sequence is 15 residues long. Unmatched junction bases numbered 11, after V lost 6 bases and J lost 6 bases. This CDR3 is CASSQTGGATSEQYF. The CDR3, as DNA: TGTGCCAGCAGTCAGACAGGGGGCGCGACCAGCGAGCAGTACTTC. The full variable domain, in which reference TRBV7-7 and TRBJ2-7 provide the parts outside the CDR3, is GAGVSQSPRYKVTKRGQDVTLRCDPISSHATLYWYQQALGQGPEFLTYFNYEAQPDKSGLPSDRFSAERPEGSISTLTIQRTEQRDSAMYRCASSQTGGATSEQYFGPGTRLTVT.